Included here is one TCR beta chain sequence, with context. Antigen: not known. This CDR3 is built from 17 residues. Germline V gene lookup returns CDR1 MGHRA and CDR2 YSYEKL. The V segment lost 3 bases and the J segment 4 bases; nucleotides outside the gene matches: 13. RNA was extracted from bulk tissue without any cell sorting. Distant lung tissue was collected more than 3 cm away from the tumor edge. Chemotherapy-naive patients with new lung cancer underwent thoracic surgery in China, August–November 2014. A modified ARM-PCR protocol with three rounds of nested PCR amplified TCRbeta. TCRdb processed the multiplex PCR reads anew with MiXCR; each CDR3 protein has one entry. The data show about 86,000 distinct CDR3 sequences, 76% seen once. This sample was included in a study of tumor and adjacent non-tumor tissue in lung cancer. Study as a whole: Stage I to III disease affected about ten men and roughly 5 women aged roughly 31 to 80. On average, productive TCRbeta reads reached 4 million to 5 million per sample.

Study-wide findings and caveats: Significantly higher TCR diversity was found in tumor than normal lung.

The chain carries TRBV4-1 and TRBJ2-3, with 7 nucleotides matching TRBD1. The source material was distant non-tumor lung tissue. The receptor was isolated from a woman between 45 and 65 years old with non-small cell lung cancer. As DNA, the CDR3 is TGCGCCAGCAGCCACTCTCCGGGTGACAGGGACCCAGATACGCAGTATTTT. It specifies CASSHSPGDRDPDTQYF.